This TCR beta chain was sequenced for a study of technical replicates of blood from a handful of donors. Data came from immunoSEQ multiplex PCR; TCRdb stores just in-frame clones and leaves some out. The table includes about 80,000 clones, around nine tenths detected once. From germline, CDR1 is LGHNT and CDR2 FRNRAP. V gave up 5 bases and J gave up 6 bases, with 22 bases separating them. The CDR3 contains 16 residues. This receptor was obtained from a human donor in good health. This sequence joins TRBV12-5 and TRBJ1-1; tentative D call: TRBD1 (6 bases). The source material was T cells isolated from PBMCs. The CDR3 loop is CASGLPPGHTVSEAFF. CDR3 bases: TGTGCTAGTGGTCTCCCCCCGGGACACACTGTGTCTGAAGCTTTCTTT.